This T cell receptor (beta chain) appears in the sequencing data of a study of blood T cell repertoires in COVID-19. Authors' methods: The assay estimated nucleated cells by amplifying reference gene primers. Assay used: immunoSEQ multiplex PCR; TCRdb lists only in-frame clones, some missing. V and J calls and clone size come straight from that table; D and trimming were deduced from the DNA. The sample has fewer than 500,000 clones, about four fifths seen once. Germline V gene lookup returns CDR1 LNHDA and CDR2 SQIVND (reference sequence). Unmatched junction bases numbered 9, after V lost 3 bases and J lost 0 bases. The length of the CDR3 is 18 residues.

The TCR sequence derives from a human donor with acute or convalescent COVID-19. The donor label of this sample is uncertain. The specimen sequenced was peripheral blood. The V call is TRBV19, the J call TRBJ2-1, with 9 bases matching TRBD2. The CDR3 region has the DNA TGTGCCAGTAGTATCGGAGCGGGAGGCCCCAGCTCCTACAATGAGCAGTTCTTC. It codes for CASSIGAGGPSSYNEQFF.